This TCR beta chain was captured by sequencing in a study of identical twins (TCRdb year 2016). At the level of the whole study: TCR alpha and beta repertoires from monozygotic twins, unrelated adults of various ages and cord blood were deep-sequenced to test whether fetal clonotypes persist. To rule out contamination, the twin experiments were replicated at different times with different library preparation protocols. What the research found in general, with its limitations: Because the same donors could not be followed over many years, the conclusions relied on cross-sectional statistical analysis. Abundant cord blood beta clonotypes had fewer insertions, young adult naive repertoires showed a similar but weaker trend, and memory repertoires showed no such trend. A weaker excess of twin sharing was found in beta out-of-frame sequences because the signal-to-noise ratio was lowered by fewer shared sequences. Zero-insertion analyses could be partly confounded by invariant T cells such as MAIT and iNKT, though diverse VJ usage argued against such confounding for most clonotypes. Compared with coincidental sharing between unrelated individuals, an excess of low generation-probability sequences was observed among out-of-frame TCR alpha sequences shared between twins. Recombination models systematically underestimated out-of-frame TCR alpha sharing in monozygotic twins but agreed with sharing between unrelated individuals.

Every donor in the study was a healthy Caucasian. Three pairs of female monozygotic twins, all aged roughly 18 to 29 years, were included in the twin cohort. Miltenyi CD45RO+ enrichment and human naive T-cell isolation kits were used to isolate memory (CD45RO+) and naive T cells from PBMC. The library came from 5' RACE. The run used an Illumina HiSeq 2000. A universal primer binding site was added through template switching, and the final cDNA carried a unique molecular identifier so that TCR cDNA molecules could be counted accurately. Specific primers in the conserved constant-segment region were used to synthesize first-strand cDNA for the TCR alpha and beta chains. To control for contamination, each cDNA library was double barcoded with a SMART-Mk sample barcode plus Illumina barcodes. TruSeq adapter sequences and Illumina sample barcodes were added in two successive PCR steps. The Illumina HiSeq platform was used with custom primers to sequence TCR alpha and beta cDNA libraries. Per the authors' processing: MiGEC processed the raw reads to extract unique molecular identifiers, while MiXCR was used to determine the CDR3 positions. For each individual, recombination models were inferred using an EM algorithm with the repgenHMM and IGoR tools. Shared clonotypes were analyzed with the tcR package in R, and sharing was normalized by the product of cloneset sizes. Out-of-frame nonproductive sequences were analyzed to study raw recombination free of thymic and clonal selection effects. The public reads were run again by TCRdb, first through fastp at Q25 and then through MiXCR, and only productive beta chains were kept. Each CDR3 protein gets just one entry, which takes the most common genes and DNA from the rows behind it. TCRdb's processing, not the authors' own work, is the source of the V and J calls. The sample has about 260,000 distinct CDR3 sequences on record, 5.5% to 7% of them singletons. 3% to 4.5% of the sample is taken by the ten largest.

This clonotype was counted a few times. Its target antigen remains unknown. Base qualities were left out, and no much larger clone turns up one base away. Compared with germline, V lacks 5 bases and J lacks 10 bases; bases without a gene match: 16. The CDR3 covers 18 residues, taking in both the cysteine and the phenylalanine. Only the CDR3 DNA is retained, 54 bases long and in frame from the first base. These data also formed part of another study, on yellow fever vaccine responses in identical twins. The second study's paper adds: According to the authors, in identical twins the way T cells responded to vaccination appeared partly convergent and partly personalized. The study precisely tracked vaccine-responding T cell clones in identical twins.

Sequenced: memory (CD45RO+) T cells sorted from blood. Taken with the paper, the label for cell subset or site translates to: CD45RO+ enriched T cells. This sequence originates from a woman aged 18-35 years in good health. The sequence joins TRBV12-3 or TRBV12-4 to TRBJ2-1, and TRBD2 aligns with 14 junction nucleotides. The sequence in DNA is TGTGCCAGCAGTCCCGCCCTATCGACTAGCGGGAGGGCCAAAGAGCAGTTCTTC. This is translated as CASSPALSTSGRAKEQFF.